This T cell receptor (beta chain) was sequenced during a study of T cell responses to AZD1222 COVID-19 vaccine. Background on the study: Pooling of second doses given at about 4 or about 12 weeks was done. Notes on the study in general: Targeting of unmutated variant regions was reportedly seen in nearly half of spike-specific TCRs. After two AZD1222 doses, spike-specific TCR breadth and depth rose versus day 0.

This clone has a handful of counts. Its antigen is currently unknown. Sequenced by immunoSEQ multiplex PCR; TCRdb stores in-frame clones only, minus some. The sample includes more than 110,000 clones, roughly 88% of them seen just once. Sequenced here: peripheral blood, sampled on day 0 of AZD1222 vaccination. This sequence originates from an adult in good health.

The CDR3 here is CASSLTPGLGGEQYF. Written as DNA, the CDR3 is TGTGCCAGCAGCTTAACTCCCGGGTTGGGGGGCGAGCAGTACTTC. V gene TRBV7-3 combines with J gene TRBJ2-7; a possible D gene is TRBD2 (6 bases). The CDR3 runs to 15 residues. The V end was cut by 0 bases, the J end by 6 bases, with 15 bases between. Germline CDR1 reads SGHTA; CDR2 reads FQGTGA.